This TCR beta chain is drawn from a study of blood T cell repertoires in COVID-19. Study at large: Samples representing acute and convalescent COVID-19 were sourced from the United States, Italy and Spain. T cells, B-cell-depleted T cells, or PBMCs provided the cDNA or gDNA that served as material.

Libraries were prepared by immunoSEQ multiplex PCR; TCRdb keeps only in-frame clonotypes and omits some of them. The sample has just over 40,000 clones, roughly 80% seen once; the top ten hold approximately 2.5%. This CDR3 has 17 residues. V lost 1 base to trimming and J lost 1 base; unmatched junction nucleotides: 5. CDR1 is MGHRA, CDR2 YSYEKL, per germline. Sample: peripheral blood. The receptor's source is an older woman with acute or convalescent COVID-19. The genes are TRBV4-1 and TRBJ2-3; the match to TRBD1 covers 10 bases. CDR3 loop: CASSQGTGTGGTDTQYF. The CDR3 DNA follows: TGCGCCAGCAGCCAAGGCACCGGGACAGGGGGCACAGATACGCAGTATTTT.